The 25 T cell receptor beta chains below all came from one sample that was sequenced in a study of control samples from healthy donors and cancer patients. Sequencing was performed with immunoSEQ multiplex PCR; in TCRdb, only in-frame clones are kept and a portion is missing. The data hold 150,000 or so clones, with 85% to 95% observed a single time. Sequencing used PBMCs. These receptors came from a man in his sixties with colorectal cancer.

The chain combines TRBV4-1 with TRBJ1-2; 10 bases align to TRBD1. CDR1 MGHRA and CDR2 YSYEKL come from the germline V gene. The CDR3 contains 13 residues. The V segment lost 4 bases and the J segment 6 bases; nucleotides outside the gene matches: 2. The CDR3, as DNA: TGCGCCAGCAGCCGGGGACAGGGGAATGGCTACACCTTC. This gives the protein CASSRGQGNGYTF.

The chain recombines TRBV4-1 with TRBJ2-5; 11 bases match TRBD2. The trim removed 0 bases at V and 3 bases at J, leaving 9 bases unmatched. This CDR3 has 18 amino acids. Germline V gene data show CDR1 as MGHRA and CDR2 as YSYEKL. The CDR3 DNA sequence: TGCGCCAGCAGCCAAGATCAAAAGGATAGCGGGGGGGAAGAGACCCAGTACTTC. Protein: CASSQDQKDSGGEETQYF.

This clone occurred once. V gene TRBV7-8 combines with J gene TRBJ2-5; D is unresolved. The CDR3 is made up of 14 amino acids. Trimming cost V 1 base and J 3 bases, with 9 bases left between them. Germline CDR1 SGHVS, CDR2 FQNEAQ. Here the CDR3 DNA reads TGTGCCAGCAGCTTAGGATGGGCCGAAGAGACCCAGTACTTC. This translates into CASSLGWAEETQYF.

J is TRBJ2-3 and V is TRBV7-2; TRBD1 agrees at 7 bases. The CDR3 consists of 13 residues. Germline CDR1 reads SGHTA; CDR2 reads FQGNSA. Losses at the gene ends were 5 bases for V and 5 bases for J; bases not matched to a gene: 4. The CDR3 sequence is CASSPGDRDTQYF. In DNA, the CDR3 is TGTGCCAGCAGCCCCGGGGACAGAGATACGCAGTATTTT.

The gene calls are TRBV10-2 and TRBJ2-7; 9 positions agree with TRBD1. With 3 bases clipped from V and 4 bases from J, the junction kept 10 bases outside the gene matches. CDR1 is WSHSY and CDR2 is SAAADI in the germline V gene. The CDR3 is made up of 16 amino acids. CDR3 bases: TGCGCCAGCAGTGAAGGGCCGGGACAGGGAGGGTACGAGCAGTACTTC. As protein: CASSEGPGQGGYEQYF.

The chain uses TRBV7-2 and TRBJ2-3, with no clear D. V dropped 1 base and J dropped 2 bases, with 13 bases sitting between them. Germline CDR1 reads SGHTA; CDR2 reads FQGNSA. The CDR3 consists of 16 residues. The chain's CDR3 is CASSLVVTYSTDTQYF. The CDR3 nucleotides are TGTGCCAGCAGCTTAGTCGTTACCTACTCCACAGATACGCAGTATTTT.

The chain joins TRBV4-3 to TRBJ2-7; D perhaps matches TRBD1 (5 bases). Trimming removed 0 bases at V and 3 bases at J, with 12 bases between. Germline values: CDR1 LGHNA, CDR2 YSLEER. The CDR3 extends over 15 amino acids. As DNA, the CDR3 is TGCGCCAGCAGCCAAGATTCGTCAGGGAACTACGAGCAGTACTTC. This encodes CASSQDSSGNYEQYF.

V gene TRBV5-1 combines with J gene TRBJ2-1, with 9 bases identical to TRBD1. The length of the CDR3 is 15 residues. V lost 6 bases and J lost 4; bases outside the gene matches: 8. The germline gives CDR1 SGHRS, CDR2 YFSETQ. As DNA, the CDR3 is TGCGCCAGCATGCCACAGGGGGCTCATTACAATGAGCAGTTCTTC. Its protein is CASMPQGAHYNEQFF.

The chain has TRBV10-3 and TRBJ1-1, with 8 positions matching TRBD1. The V and J ends lost 7 bases and 1 base, in that order; junction bases with no gene match: 8. The CDR3 loop spans 15 amino acids. The germline CDR1 and CDR2 sequences are ENHRY and SYGVKD. CDR3 DNA sequence: TGTGCCATCAACACAAGGACAGGGCAGAACACTGAAGCTTTCTTT. This sequence encodes CAINTRTGQNTEAFF.

On this clone itself: The sample contains more than one DNA sequence encoding this CDR3. The rearrangement uses TRBV24-1 and TRBJ2-2, with TRBD1 as a possible D gene (5 bases). The germline CDR1 and CDR2 sequences are KGHDR and SFDVKD. V lost 1 base to trimming and J lost 1 base, with 6 bases between them. The CDR3 consists of 15 residues. The CDR3 protein is CATSDLRGNTGELFF. CDR3 in DNA: TGTGCCACCAGTGATTTAAGGGGGAACACCGGGGAGCTGTTTTTT.

V and J are TRBV28 and TRBJ1-6, with a possible D match to TRBD1 (5 bases). Germline CDR1 is MDHEN and CDR2 is SYDVKM. V lost 7 bases to trimming and J lost 7 bases, with 14 bases between them. The CDR3 runs to 14 residues. Here the CDR3 reads CASIWGGGNSPLHF. As DNA, the CDR3 is TGTGCCAGCATCTGGGGGGGAGGCAATTCACCCCTCCACTTT. Based on the CDR3 plus reference TRBV28 and TRBJ1-6, the full variable domain is DVKVTQSSRYLVKRTGEKVFLECVQDMDHENMFWYRQDPGLGLRLIYFSYDVKMKEKGDIPEGYSVSREKKERFSLILESASTNQTSMYLCASIWGGGNSPLHFGNGTRLTVT.

This clone was observed a single time. The chain links TRBV7-6 to TRBJ2-5, with TRBD2 matching over 8 bases. V lost 2 bases to trimming and J lost 7 bases; unmatched junction nucleotides: 15. The CDR3 contains 17 residues. Germline V gene sequence: CDR1 SGHVS, CDR2 FNYEAQ. The CDR3 DNA reads as TGTGCCAGCAGCTTACACCCGGGAACTAGCGGTGGGGGGACCCAGTACTTC. It specifies CASSLHPGTSGGGTQYF.

This clone has just a few counts. V is TRBV24-1 and J is TRBJ1-5; D is perhaps TRBD1 (5 bases). Germline lookup yields CDR1 KGHDR and CDR2 SFDVKD. This CDR3 has 15 residues. V lost 2 bases and J lost 9, with 16 bases in between. In nucleotides, the CDR3 is TGTGCCACCAGTGATTCGCTAGCCTTGGGGCCGCCCCAGCATTTT. It is translated as CATSDSLALGPPQHF.

The rearrangement joins TRBV25-1 to TRBJ1-4; D ambiguous. V was trimmed by 1 base and J by 0 bases, leaving 9 bases between them. CDR3 length: 16 amino acids. Germline-derived CDR1 and CDR2 are MGHDK and SYGVNS. CDR3 coding DNA: TGTGCCAGCAGTGAATTTGAGGATTCAACTAATGAAAAACTGTTTTTT. Translation: CASSEFEDSTNEKLFF.

The chain couples TRBV6-4 to TRBJ2-3; 7 nucleotides agree with TRBD1. Germline lookup yields CDR1 MRHNA and CDR2 SNTAGT. With V trimmed by 5 bases and J by 4 bases, 6 bases remained unmatched. The CDR3 is made up of 14 amino acids. The CDR3 DNA reads TGTGCCAGCAGTCCAGAGGGGGCCTCAGATACGCAGTATTTT. Residues: CASSPEGASDTQYF.

The rearrangement links TRBV12-3 or TRBV12-4 to TRBJ1-2; 9 bases map to TRBD1. The CDR3 has 12 residues. J lost 13 bases, V lost 7 bases, and 10 bases had no gene match. Written as DNA, the CDR3 is TGTGCCAGCACCTGGGACAGGGCCCTCCCCACCTTC. This gives the protein CASTWDRALPTF.

This sequence joins TRBV6-5 and TRBJ2-7, with D perhaps TRBD2 (5 bases). The CDR3 totals 13 residues. The V end lost 4 bases, the J end lost 3 bases, and 10 bases lay between the germline ends. Germline V gene sequence: CDR1 MNHEY, CDR2 SVGAGI. The chain's CDR3 is CASSSGYLYEQYF. In DNA form, the CDR3 reads TGTGCCAGCAGTTCGGGGTATCTCTACGAGCAGTACTTC.

The rearrangement joins TRBV5-1 to TRBJ1-1; maybe TRBD1 (5 bases). The CDR3 has 13 amino acids. V lost 3 bases to trimming and J lost 5 bases, with 11 bases between them. Germline V gives CDR1 SGHRS, CDR2 YFSETQ. The CDR3, as DNA: TGCGCCAGCAGCTATCAGGGAGAGACTGAAGCTTTCTTT. Residues: CASSYQGETEAFF.

V and J are TRBV24-1 and TRBJ2-2; TRBD1 might be the D (5 bases). Per germline, CDR1 KGHDR and CDR2 SFDVKD. V lost 9 bases, J lost 5 bases, and 12 bases lay in between. The CDR3 runs 13 residues. CDR3 sequence: CATRQGTTGELFF. The DNA of the CDR3 is TGTGCCACCCGCCAGGGAACGACCGGGGAGCTGTTTTTT.

This clone was recorded once. The chain carries TRBV4-1 and TRBJ1-3, with unresolved D. CDR3 length equals 15 residues. Looked up from germline, CDR1 is MGHRA and CDR2 is YSYEKL. V shed 1 base and J shed 5 bases, with 12 bases lying between them. For the CDR3, the DNA is TGCGCCAGCAGCCAAGCCCTCGACTTGAGAAACACCATATATTTT. Its protein product is CASSQALDLRNTIYF.

The rearrangement links TRBV7-9 to TRBJ2-3; D is perhaps TRBD2 (7 bases). The V end was cut by 3 bases, the J end by 2 bases, with 15 bases between. In germline, CDR1 is SEHNR, CDR2 FQNEAQ (reference sequence). This CDR3 region has 16 residues. The CDR3: CASSFHPGGNTDTQYF. Written as DNA, the CDR3 is TGTGCCAGCAGCTTCCATCCGGGGGGCAACACAGATACGCAGTATTTT.

The chain links TRBV5-1 to TRBJ1-1, with D maybe TRBD1 (5 bases). Per the germline V gene, CDR1 is SGHRS and CDR2 is YFSETQ. The V and J ends lost 3 bases and 5 bases respectively, with 17 bases between them. This CDR3 contains 15 residues. The CDR3 loop is CASSSNDPGTTEAFF. Here the CDR3 DNA reads TGCGCCAGCAGCTCGAATGACCCCGGGACTACTGAAGCTTTCTTT.

This clone showed up just once. The chain is built from TRBV18 and TRBJ2-7, with 7 positions matching TRBD1. With V trimmed by 6 bases and J by 1 base, 3 bases remained unmatched. In germline, CDR1 is KGHSH, CDR2 LQKENI. The CDR3 sequence is 13 residues long. CDR3 loop: CASSDRTSYEQYF. Written as DNA, the CDR3 is TGTGCCAGCTCGGACAGGACTTCCTACGAGCAGTACTTC. Using reference TRBV18 and TRBJ2-7 for the parts outside the CDR3, the full variable domain is NAGVMQNPRHLVRRRGQEARLRCSPMKGHSHVYWYRQLPEEGLKFMVYLQKENIIDESGMPKERFSAEFPKEGPSILRIQQVVRGDSAAYFCASSDRTSYEQYFGPGTRLTVT.

V and J are TRBV21-1 and TRBJ2-5; the D call in the table, TRBD1, was not verified against the DNA. TRBV21-1 is recorded as a pseudogene. The CDR3 contains 18 residues. Here the CDR3 DNA reads TGTGCCAGCAGCAGTTCGGACAGGGGACTACCCCACCAAGAGACCCAGTACTTC. This sequence encodes CASSSSDRGLPHQETQYF.

The chain is built from TRBV6-2 or TRBV6-3 and TRBJ2-3; tentative D call: TRBD1 (5 bases). Germline V CDR1 and CDR2: MNHEY, SVGEGT. The CDR3 consists of 13 residues. Trimming took 0 bases from V and 8 from J, leaving 9 bases between them. CDR3 amino acids: CASSYSGAVTQYF. The DNA for the CDR3 is TGTGCCAGCAGTTACTCAGGGGCGGTTACGCAGTATTTT.